The 30 T cell receptor beta chains listed next were all sequenced from one sample in a study of T cell repertoires in cytomegalovirus infection. Each CDR3 protein gets one entry after TCRdb re-called the reads with MiXCR. The sample lists approximately 910,000 distinct CDR3 sequences; roughly 30% were seen once. For these receptors, no antigen is known. Here the sequenced sample was cultured CD8+ T cells from PBMCs, taken from culture after CMV antigen stimulation. The receptors shown here come from a human donor in good health (CMV status not recorded). Some clones in this sample may be carry-over from other donors' samples.

J is TRBJ2-7 and V is TRBV6-1; D could derive from TRBD1 or TRBD2 (6 bases each). V was cut by 2 bases and J by 3 bases, with 11 bases left in between. Germline V gene data show CDR1 as MNHNS and CDR2 as SASEGT. This CDR3 is 14 amino acids long. The CDR3, as DNA: TGTGCCAGCAGTGAATCCGGGGGCGGCTACGAGCAGTACGTC. It translates to CASSESGGGYEQYV.

Here the CDR3 reads CSVARQGSNQPQHF. DNA of the CDR3: TGCAGCGTGGCCCGACAGGGTAGCAATCAGCCCCAGCATTTT. The gene calls are TRBV29-1 and TRBJ1-5; TRBD1 aligns across 7 bases. The length of the CDR3 is 14 residues. With 6 bases clipped from V and 0 bases from J, the junction kept 5 bases outside the gene matches. Germline V gene lookup returns CDR1 SQVTM and CDR2 ANQGSEA.

V is TRBV13 and J is TRBJ2-3; D perhaps matches TRBD1 (5 bases). V shed 7 bases and J shed 6 bases, with 23 bases lying between them. The CDR3 is 16 amino acids. Germline CDR1 PRHDT, CDR2 FYEKMQ (reference sequence). DNA for the CDR3: TGTGCCAGCATTCTGGGCCAAAGCTCCCCAGGGGATACGCAGTATTTT. Translation: CASILGQSSPGDTQYF.

This clonotype was recorded at least ten times. Here the CDR3 reads CASSPIAAGHYEQFF. CDR3 nucleotide sequence: TGTGCCAGCAGCCCAATTGCAGCCGGGCACTATGAGCAGTTCTTC. This chain connects TRBV7-6 to TRBJ2-1; D is uncertain. This CDR3 has 15 amino acids. CDR1 SGHVS and CDR2 FNYEAQ come from the germline V gene. The V gene lost 5 bases and the J gene lost 8 bases, with 19 bases spanning the gap.

This chain connects TRBV6-2 or TRBV6-3 to TRBJ2-6; D is possibly TRBD2 (7 bases). Germline V lookup: CDR1 MNHEY, CDR2 SVGEGT. V was clipped by 2 bases and J by 3 bases, with 17 bases between them. The CDR3 has 18 amino acids. The CDR3 sequence is CASSYMRGRGFGANVLTF. The DNA for the CDR3 is TGTGCCAGCAGTTACATGCGGGGGCGCGGCTTTGGGGCCAACGTCCTGACTTTC.

On this clonotype itself: A read error is possible here, since a much larger clone lies one base away. V and J are TRBV11-2 and TRBJ1-5, with D possibly being TRBD1 (5 bases). This CDR3 contains 13 residues. Germline V lookup: CDR1 SGHAT, CDR2 FQNNGV. The CDR3 spells CANSRGDNQPQHF. DNA for the CDR3: TGTGCCAACAGCCGGGGGGACAATCAGCCCCAGCATTTT.

The sample holds a few counts of this clonotype. The J gene is TRBJ2-7, the V gene TRBV4-1, with D tentatively TRBD1 (6 bases). CDR3 length: 15 amino acids. V was pared by 3 bases and J by 2 bases, with 14 bases between. The germline V gene encodes CDR1 MGHRA and CDR2 YSYEKL. The CDR3 protein is CASSHTETGPYEQYF. CDR3 bases: TGCGCCAGCAGCCATACGGAAACAGGGCCCTACGAGCAGTACTTC.

This clonotype was picked up many times. This chain links TRBV5-1 with TRBJ2-1, with 9 nucleotides matching TRBD2. The germline CDR1 and CDR2 sequences are SGHRS and YFSETQ. This CDR3 region has 16 residues. Unmatched junction bases numbered 4, after V lost 1 base and J lost 2 bases. CDR3 DNA: TGCGCCAGCAGCTTGTTGGCTAGCGGGGCCTACAATGAGCAGTTCTTC. This gives the protein CASSLLASGAYNEQFF.

This clonotype was observed many times. This sequence joins TRBV7-2 and TRBJ2-1; D possibly matches TRBD1 or TRBD2 (6 bases each). Per germline, CDR1 SGHTA and CDR2 FQGNSA. This CDR3 is 15 amino acids long. V was cut by 3 bases and J by 8 bases, with 17 bases left in between. DNA for the CDR3: TGTGCCAGCAGCTTTTCCCGGGGGCGAGGGGATGAGCAGTTCTTC. Translated, it gives CASSFSRGRGDEQFF.

The V gene is TRBV6-6, the J gene TRBJ1-5; perhaps TRBD1 as D (6 bases). Germline-derived CDR1 and CDR2 are MNHNY and SVGAGI (reference sequence). The CDR3 is made up of 18 amino acids. V lost 0 bases to trimming and J lost 7 bases, with 22 bases between them. CDR3 nucleotide sequence: TGTGCCAGCAGTTACTCGATTCCTCGGACAGCCGAGGGACAGCCCCAGCATTTT. Translation gives CASSYSIPRTAEGQPQHF.

This clonotype has only a few counts. The V gene is TRBV7-9, the J gene TRBJ1-1; D is possibly TRBD1 (6 bases). V was clipped by 3 bases and J by 9 bases, with 11 bases between them. CDR1 is SEHNR, CDR2 FQNEAQ, per germline (reference sequence). CDR3 size: 12 residues. The CDR3 bases are TGTGCCAGCAGCTTCGCGGGGGGGCAAGCTTTCTTT. Amino acid sequence: CASSFAGGQAFF.

This clonotype was detected only a few times. The chain carries TRBV19 and TRBJ1-1, with D possibly TRBD1 on 6 matching bases. CDR1 and CDR2 (germline): LNHDA, SQIVND (reference sequence). This CDR3 comprises 16 residues. V was shortened by 3 bases and J by 5 bases, with 19 bases between the two germline ends. The CDR3 sequence is CASSIIQLNRDTEAFF. CDR3 coding DNA: TGTGCCAGTAGTATCATACAACTAAACAGGGATACTGAAGCTTTCTTT.

The chain joins TRBV5-4 to TRBJ2-5; 7 bases align to TRBD2. Germline-derived CDR1 and CDR2 are SGHNT and YYREEE (reference sequence). V was pared by 2 bases and J by 3 bases, with 10 bases of the junction left unmatched. The CDR3 has 16 residues. CDR3: CASSFRGLSVKETQYF. CDR3 DNA sequence: TGTGCCAGCAGCTTTAGGGGACTAAGCGTGAAAGAGACCCAGTACTTC.

The chain links TRBV5-1 to TRBJ2-1; TRBD2 matches at 10 bases. V dropped 2 bases and J dropped 0; count of bases not matched to a gene: 8. The CDR3 totals 18 residues. The germline V gene has CDR1 SGHRS and CDR2 YFSETQ. CDR3 sequence: CASSFLAGGPSSYNEQFF. The CDR3 DNA reads as TGCGCCAGCAGCTTTTTAGCGGGGGGCCCAAGCTCCTACAATGAGCAGTTCTTC.

V is TRBV4-1 and J is TRBJ1-4; the D gene is possibly TRBD1 (6 bases). The germline V gene encodes CDR1 MGHRA and CDR2 YSYEKL. This CDR3 has 16 residues. Trimming took 0 bases from V and 5 from J, leaving 13 bases between them. The CDR3 spells CASSQEAGAMNEKLFF. In DNA, the CDR3 is TGCGCCAGCAGCCAAGAAGCAGGGGCTATGAATGAAAAACTGTTTTTT.

The genes are TRBV11-2 and TRBJ2-1, with a possible D match to TRBD2 (6 bases). Germline V lookup: CDR1 SGHAT, CDR2 FQNNGV. CDR3 length equals 16 residues. V was pared by 2 bases and J by 8 bases, with 19 bases between. This chain's CDR3 is CASSLWDFTQAHEQFF. In nucleotides, the CDR3 is TGTGCCAGCAGCTTATGGGACTTTACCCAGGCCCATGAGCAGTTCTTC. Using reference TRBV11-2 and TRBJ2-1 for the parts outside the CDR3, the full variable domain is EAGVAQSPRYKIIEKRQSVAFWCNPISGHATLYWYQQILGQGPKLLIQFQNNGVVDDSQLPKDRFSAERLKGVDSTLKIQPAKLEDSAVYLCASSLWDFTQAHEQFFGPGTRLTVL.

The chain couples TRBV6-8 to TRBJ1-5; tentative D call: TRBD1 (5 bases). V gave up 3 bases and J gave up 7 bases, with 7 bases separating them. CDR1 is MNHGY and CDR2 is SAAAGT in the germline V gene. This CDR3 spans 12 amino acids. The CDR3 sequence: CASSYQGQPQHF. CDR3 nucleotide sequence: TGTGCCAGCAGTTATCAGGGACAGCCCCAGCATTTT.

The chain has TRBV6-5 and TRBJ1-2; 10 positions agree with TRBD1. This CDR3 is 18 amino acids long. Per germline, CDR1 MNHEY and CDR2 SVGAGI. V shed 6 bases and J 4 bases; nucleotides not matched to a gene: 17. The DNA of the CDR3 is TGTGCCAGCAGGTCCACCGGGACAGGGGAGTTTCGGGTCTATGGCTACACCTTC. Its translation is CASRSTGTGEFRVYGYTF.

The chain has TRBV20-1 and TRBJ2-3; weak D call: TRBD2 (5 bases). V lost 0 bases and J lost 6, with 13 bases in between. The CDR3 length is 14 residues. Germline V lookup: CDR1 DFQATT, CDR2 SNEGSKA (reference sequence). The CDR3, as DNA: TGCAGTGCTAGAGATCTATTAGCGTTGGATACGCAGTATTTT. Its protein is CSARDLLALDTQYF.

This clonotype was seen a handful of times. The chain combines TRBV27 with TRBJ1-4; D is undetermined. Looked up from germline, CDR1 is MNHEY and CDR2 is SMNVEV (reference sequence). The germline V and J ends were trimmed by 5 bases and 8 bases, with 15 bases remaining between them. CDR3 length: 14 residues. CDR3 sequence reads: CASSPTIFWEKLFF. The CDR3 DNA reads TGTGCCAGCAGTCCGACTATCTTCTGGGAAAAACTGTTTTTT.

The rearrangement joins TRBV10-3 to TRBJ2-7; D is unclear. CDR3 length: 11 amino acids. Deletions cut 2 bases from V and 2 bases from J, with 1 base between. Germline CDR1 ENHRY, CDR2 SYGVKD. CDR3 DNA sequence: TGTGCCATCAGTGAGACCTACGAGCAGTACTTC. Residues: CAISETYEQYF.

About this clonotype: Being one base from a much bigger clone, this may be a read error. V and J are TRBV7-2 and TRBJ2-2; the match to TRBD1 covers 9 bases. Germline V gene data show CDR1 as SGHTA and CDR2 as FQGNSA. This CDR3 is built from 16 residues. The trim removed 3 bases at V and 9 bases at J, leaving 11 bases unmatched. The CDR3: CASSLVRTGVTRELFF. The DNA for the CDR3 is TGTGCCAGCAGCTTGGTTCGGACAGGGGTGACCAGGGAGCTGTTTTTT.

V is TRBV24-1 and J is TRBJ1-2; 7 bases match TRBD1. The CDR3 totals 15 residues. V lost 3 bases and J lost 4; bases outside the gene matches: 7. CDR1 is KGHDR and CDR2 is SFDVKD in the germline V gene. CDR3 bases: TGTGCCACCAGTGATGTGGGACAGTCGGGCTATGGCTACACCTTC. Translated: CATSDVGQSGYGYTF.

This sequence joins TRBV7-9 and TRBJ1-2; D is perhaps TRBD1 (5 bases). Trimming removed 1 base from V and 7 bases from J, with 13 bases in between. Germline CDR1 SEHNR, CDR2 FQNEAQ (reference sequence). The CDR3 has 14 amino acids. CDR3 nucleotides: TGTGCCAGCAGCTTAGTAGCAGGGAGCGGTGGCTACACCTTC. It translates to CASSLVAGSGGYTF.

In its sample, this clonotype was seen a few times. The rearrangement joins TRBV29-1 to TRBJ2-1, with a tentative D call TRBD2 (6 bases). Trimming removed 0 bases from V and 4 bases from J, with 10 bases in between. CDR1 and CDR2 from the germline V gene are SQVTM and ANQGSEA. This CDR3 comprises 14 residues. The CDR3 spells CSVEDQEGYNEQFF. The CDR3 bases are TGCAGCGTTGAAGATCAGGAGGGTTACAATGAGCAGTTCTTC.

This rearrangement joins TRBV9 to TRBJ2-3; possibly TRBD1 for D (5 bases). The V gene lost 4 bases and the J gene lost 8 bases, with 17 bases spanning the gap. CDR1 and CDR2 from the germline V gene are SGDLS and YYNGEE. There are 14 residues in the CDR3. DNA of the CDR3: TGTGCCAGCAGCCCACCGACCGACAGAGGTACGCAGTATTTT. This encodes CASSPPTDRGTQYF.

The J gene is TRBJ2-1, the V gene TRBV6-5, with a possible D match to TRBD1 (5 bases). The CDR3 length is 15 residues. Trimming took off 0 bases at V and 8 bases at J, with 14 bases between the two ends. Germline V gene lookup returns CDR1 MNHEY and CDR2 SVGAGI. CDR3 residues: CASSYSGAQVDEQFF. In DNA form, the CDR3 reads TGTGCCAGCAGTTACTCTGGGGCGCAGGTCGATGAGCAGTTCTTC.

The chain recombines TRBV4-1 with TRBJ2-5; D is undetermined. CDR3 length equals 11 residues. V was pared by 5 bases and J by 6 bases, with 7 bases between. Germline CDR1 MGHRA, CDR2 YSYEKL. For the CDR3, the DNA is TGCGCCAGCAGCTCCCGTCAGACCCAGTACTTC. It yields the protein CASSSRQTQYF.

This clonotype has ten or more counts. The CDR3 DNA reads TGTGCCAGCAGCTCCTCTTTCGACAGGACCCACTACTACAATGAGCAGTTCTTC. Protein sequence: CASSSSFDRTHYYNEQFF. The V call is TRBV7-2, the J call TRBJ2-1; D might be TRBD1 (6 bases). The V and J ends lost 4 bases and 3 bases respectively, with 22 bases between them. This CDR3 spans 18 amino acids. The germline V gene encodes CDR1 SGHTA and CDR2 FQGNSA.

This clonotype occurred a few times. This chain connects TRBV20-1 to TRBJ2-3; maybe TRBD2 (5 bases). Germline V gives CDR1 DFQATT, CDR2 SNEGSKA (reference sequence). This CDR3 region has 14 residues. V lost 0 bases to trimming and J lost 3 bases, with 10 bases between them. CDR3 protein: CSARDPGWTDTQYF. DNA for the CDR3: TGCAGTGCTAGAGATCCGGGGTGGACAGATACGCAGTATTTT.